Below are 28 T cell receptor beta chains sequenced from a single sample in a study of cytomegalovirus exposure and HLA in healthy donors. The study ran its PCR with 60 Vbeta and 13 Jbeta primers. Produced via immunoSEQ multiplex PCR; TCRdb's table is partial and in-frame only. The sample lists 84,000 or so clones, roughly 79% occurring once. Material: PBMCs. These receptors all come from a male donor in good health and CMV-seronegative.

The rearrangement uses TRBV2 and TRBJ1-4; D gene ambiguous. The germline V gene has CDR1 SNHLY and CDR2 FYNNEI. Trimming took 5 bases from V and 3 from J, leaving 13 bases between them. The CDR3 sequence is 15 residues long. In DNA form, the CDR3 reads TGTGCCAGCAGTATCCCGGGAGAAGCTAATGAAAAACTGTTTTTT. Amino acids: CASSIPGEANEKLFF.

This chain links TRBV19 with TRBJ2-7, with 8 bases aligning to TRBD2. Per germline, CDR1 LNHDA and CDR2 SQIVND (reference sequence). V lost 6 bases, J lost 5 bases, and 9 bases stayed unmatched. CDR3 length: 14 residues. The CDR3 DNA is TGTGCCAGTAGCCTCGCGGGGGGTATCGACGAGCAGTACTTC. This codes for CASSLAGGIDEQYF. The whole variable domain, remainder taken from reference TRBV19 and TRBJ2-7, is DGGITQSPKYLFRKEGQNVTLSCEQNLNHDAMYWYRQDPGQGLRLIYYSQIVNDFQKGDIAEGYSVSREKKESFPLTVTSAQKNPTAFYLCASSLAGGIDEQYFGPGTRLTVT.

The rearrangement links TRBV7-5 to TRBJ1-4. TRBV7-5 is noted as a pseudogene. The CDR3 has 16 amino acids. The CDR3 reads CARSQNHPGTNEKLFF. CDR3 bases: TGTGCCAGAAGCCAAAATCACCCGGGGACTAATGAAAAACTGTTTTTT.

This clone was seen only a few times. This chain connects TRBV11-2 to TRBJ1-1, with a possible D match to TRBD1 (6 bases). The CDR3 is 18 amino acids. Trimming stripped 1 base from V and 0 bases from J, with 18 bases between. The germline gives CDR1 SGHAT, CDR2 FQNNGV. The CDR3 coding sequence is TGTGCCAGCAGCTTAGTCCTGGCGGGGGCAGCCTTGAACACTGAAGCTTTCTTT. Amino acid sequence: CASSLVLAGAALNTEAFF.

The rearrangement joins TRBV7-2 to TRBJ2-2, with D tentatively TRBD1 (6 bases). In germline, CDR1 is SGHTA, CDR2 FQGNSA. The V and J ends lost 4 bases and 1 base respectively, with 7 bases between them. CDR3 length: 14 amino acids. The CDR3, as DNA: TGTGCCAGCAGCTCGGGACAGAACACCGGGGAGCTGTTTTTT. The encoded protein is CASSSGQNTGELFF.

This clone was counted between two and nine times. V gene TRBV7-9 combines with J gene TRBJ1-1; D gene ambiguous. V was shortened by 5 bases and J by 4 bases, with 14 bases between the two germline ends. The CDR3 length is 14 residues. Germline V gives CDR1 SEHNR, CDR2 FQNEAQ (reference sequence). The CDR3: CASSRDEGITEAFF. CDR3 DNA: TGTGCCAGCAGCCGAGATGAGGGCATCACTGAAGCTTTCTTT. Full variable domain (remainder filled in from reference TRBV7-9 and TRBJ1-1): DTGVSQNPRHKITKRGQNVTFRCDPISEHNRLYWYRQTLGQGPEFLTYFQNEAQLEKSRLLSDRFSAERPKGSFSTLEIQRTEQGDSAMYLCASSRDEGITEAFFGQGTRLTVV.

This clone has more than one count but fewer than ten. The V and J genes are TRBV28 and TRBJ2-1; 10 bases agree with TRBD2. In germline, CDR1 is MDHEN, CDR2 SYDVKM. This CDR3 region has 14 residues. V shed 3 bases and J 10 bases; nucleotides not matched to a gene: 6. DNA for the CDR3: TGTGCCAGCAGTTTCGGTAGCGGGGGGCTCGAGCAGTTCTTC. Translation gives CASSFGSGGLEQFF.

The V call is TRBV25-1, the J call TRBJ1-1; the match to TRBD1 covers 7 bases. CDR1 and CDR2 (germline): MGHDK, SYGVNS. The CDR3 is 13 amino acids. The ends lost 6 bases at V and 7 bases at J; junction bases unmatched: 8. The CDR3 is CASRRQGGGEAFF. DNA of the CDR3: TGTGCCAGCAGACGACAGGGAGGAGGTGAAGCTTTCTTT.

The chain uses TRBV28 and TRBJ2-5; TRBD2 might be the D (5 bases). Trimming pared 5 bases from V and 5 bases from J, leaving 15 bases between. Germline V gene data show CDR1 as MDHEN and CDR2 as SYDVKM. The CDR3 has 14 residues. The CDR3 loop reads CASSGVLEVETQYF. DNA for the CDR3: TGTGCCAGCAGTGGGGTGTTGGAGGTGGAGACCCAGTACTTC. Supplemented by reference TRBV28 and TRBJ2-5, the full variable domain reads DVKVTQSSRYLVKRTGEKVFLECVQDMDHENMFWYRQDPGLGLRLIYFSYDVKMKEKGDIPEGYSVSREKKERFSLILESASTNQTSMYLCASSGVLEVETQYFGPGTRLLVL.

Written as DNA, the CDR3 is TGTGCCAGCAGCAAGGTAGCGGGGGGGAACTACAATGAGCAGTTCTTC. Its translation is CASSKVAGGNYNEQFF. The rearrangement links TRBV5-4 to TRBJ2-1, with 11 positions matching TRBD2. V shed 4 bases and J 3 bases; nucleotides not matched to a gene: 6. CDR3 length: 16 residues. The germline V gene encodes CDR1 SGHNT and CDR2 YYREEE (reference sequence).

This chain joins TRBV25-1 and TRBJ2-1, with D perhaps TRBD2 (6 bases). V gave up 0 bases and J gave up 6 bases, with 15 bases separating them. Looked up from germline, CDR1 is MGHDK and CDR2 is SYGVNS. The CDR3 runs 16 residues. The CDR3 region is CASSEYDWGDLNEQFF. The CDR3 coding sequence is TGTGCCAGCAGTGAATATGATTGGGGGGACCTCAATGAGCAGTTCTTC. The whole variable domain, remainder taken from reference TRBV25-1 and TRBJ2-1, is EADIYQTPRYLVIGTGKKITLECSQTMGHDKMYWYQQDPGMELHLIHYSYGVNSTEKGDLSSESTVSRIRTEHFPLTLESARPSHTSQYLCASSEYDWGDLNEQFFGPGTRLTVL.

The chain is built from TRBV2 and TRBJ2-3; D is perhaps TRBD1 (5 bases). The CDR3 is 15 amino acids. CDR1 is SNHLY, CDR2 FYNNEI, per germline. V lost 8 bases to trimming and J lost 2 bases, with 17 bases between them. DNA of the CDR3: TGTGCCAGCGAGGCGACAGCAGCTTACACAGATACGCAGTATTTT. Translating gives CASEATAAYTDTQYF.

The V and J genes are TRBV7-8 and TRBJ2-1; 15 positions agree with TRBD2. The CDR3 loop spans 15 amino acids. V dropped 8 bases and J dropped 8; count of bases not matched to a gene: 7. The germline V gene encodes CDR1 SGHVS and CDR2 FQNEAQ. The CDR3 nucleotides are TGTGCCAGCGGTGGACTAGCGGGGGGGATGGATGAGCAGTTCTTC. Protein sequence: CASGGLAGGMDEQFF. Full variable domain (rest looked up from reference TRBV7-8 and TRBJ2-1): GAGVSQSPRYKVAKRGQDVALRCDPISGHVSLFWYQQALGQGPEFLTYFQNEAQLDKSGLPSDRFFAERPEGSVSTLKIQRTQQEDSAVYLCASGGLAGGMDEQFFGPGTRLTVL.

The J gene is TRBJ2-5, the V gene TRBV18; D is perhaps TRBD1 (6 bases). The germline V gene encodes CDR1 KGHSH and CDR2 LQKENI. The CDR3 consists of 17 residues. Deletions cut 4 bases from V and 2 bases from J, with 20 bases between. CDR3 coding DNA: TGTGCCAGCTCACGGCCAGGGGAGCGGTACGGGCAAGAGACCCAGTACTTC. Encoded protein: CASSRPGERYGQETQYF.

The V and J genes are TRBV27 and TRBJ2-1; 9 bases fit TRBD1. CDR1 MNHEY and CDR2 SMNVEV come from the germline V gene (reference sequence). V lost 2 bases to trimming and J lost 7 bases; unmatched junction nucleotides: 6. The CDR3 is 15 amino acids. The CDR3 protein is CASSLAGQGRNEQFF. The CDR3 nucleotides are TGTGCCAGCAGTTTAGCCGGACAGGGGCGAAATGAGCAGTTCTTC.

This rearrangement joins TRBV27 to TRBJ1-2, with 8 nucleotides matching TRBD1. CDR1 MNHEY and CDR2 SMNVEV come from the germline V gene (reference sequence). The V gene end was trimmed by 6 bases and the J gene end by 4 bases; junction bases not matched to a gene: 1. The CDR3 has 12 amino acids. The chain's CDR3 is CASRTGGYGYTF. For the CDR3, the DNA is TGTGCCAGCAGAACAGGGGGCTATGGCTACACCTTC.

This chain links TRBV27 with TRBJ2-7; 9 nucleotides match TRBD1. The CDR3 has 14 residues. Per the germline V gene, CDR1 is MNHEY and CDR2 is SMNVEV (reference sequence). Germline trimming cut 2 bases from V and 6 bases from J; bases unmatched to any gene: 5. CDR3 sequence reads: CASSLEGTGLEQYF. The DNA for the CDR3 is TGTGCCAGCAGTTTAGAAGGGACAGGGCTCGAGCAGTACTTC.

V and J are TRBV6-5 and TRBJ1-2; D not resolved. Germline-derived CDR1 and CDR2 are MNHEY and SVGAGI. With 4 bases removed from V and 3 bases from J, the gap between germline ends came to 12 bases. The CDR3 contains 14 residues. The CDR3 protein is CASSSHSSDYGYTF. CDR3 nucleotide sequence: TGTGCCAGCAGTTCCCATAGTTCTGACTATGGCTACACCTTC.

The chain couples TRBV28 to TRBJ2-7, with 9 positions matching TRBD2. This CDR3 is built from 13 residues. Looked up from germline, CDR1 is MDHEN and CDR2 is SYDVKM. Germline trimming cut 6 bases from V and 2 bases from J; bases unmatched to any gene: 2. As DNA, the CDR3 is TGTGCCAGCAGGCGGGGGGGGACCTACGAGCAGTACTTC. Translating it yields CASRRGGTYEQYF. The full variable domain, rest sourced from reference TRBV28 and TRBJ2-7, is DVKVTQSSRYLVKRTGEKVFLECVQDMDHENMFWYRQDPGLGLRLIYFSYDVKMKEKGDIPEGYSVSREKKERFSLILESASTNQTSMYLCASRRGGTYEQYFGPGTRLTVT.

J is TRBJ2-3 and V is TRBV6-5; 8 bases are a match to TRBD1. Germline CDR1 MNHEY, CDR2 SVGAGI. The V segment lost 6 bases and the J segment 1 base; nucleotides outside the gene matches: 0. CDR3 length: 13 amino acids. CDR3 sequence: CASRTGGTDTQYF. The CDR3 coding sequence is TGTGCCAGCAGGACAGGGGGCACAGATACGCAGTATTTT.

This sequence joins TRBV19 and TRBJ2-1, with 10 bases identical to TRBD1. V lost 7 bases, J lost 7 bases, and 13 bases stayed unmatched. The CDR3 sequence is 16 residues long. Looked up from germline, CDR1 is LNHDA and CDR2 is SQIVND (reference sequence). CDR3 DNA: TGTGCCAGTACCCCCAGGGGGGGACAGGGGAAAAATGAGCAGTTCTTC. Translating gives CASTPRGGQGKNEQFF.

This clone was picked up one time. The chain has TRBV5-6 and TRBJ1-2, with D possibly TRBD1 on 5 matching bases. Germline V gene lookup returns CDR1 SGHDT and CDR2 YYEEEE. The V and J ends lost 4 bases and 4 bases respectively, with 14 bases between them. This CDR3 is 14 amino acids long. CDR3 coding DNA: TGTGCCAGCAGCCCCGGACACGAAACCTATGGCTACACCTTC. This sequence encodes CASSPGHETYGYTF. The full variable domain, in which reference TRBV5-6 and TRBJ1-2 provide the parts outside the CDR3, is DAGVTQSPTHLIKTRGQQVTLRCSPKSGHDTVSWYQQALGQGPQFIFQYYEEEERQRGNFPDRFSGHQFPNYSSELNVNALLLGDSALYLCASSPGHETYGYTFGSGTRLTVV.

This chain connects TRBV7-9 to TRBJ2-2, with TRBD2 identical over 9 bases. Germline CDR1 and CDR2: SEHNR and FQNEAQ (reference sequence). The CDR3 is 19 residues long. The J segment lost 7 bases and the V segment lost 6 bases, leaving 21 bases of the junction unmatched. The CDR3 coding sequence is TGTGCCAGCAGACCCCGCGAGATTAGCGGGAGTGTTGGAAACGGGGAGCTGTTTTTT. Its translation: CASRPREISGSVGNGELFF.

The chain carries TRBV19 and TRBJ1-1; 10 bases fit TRBD1. Germline loops: CDR1 LNHDA, CDR2 SQIVND (reference sequence). The CDR3 loop spans 16 amino acids. V lost 3 bases, J lost 0 bases, and 4 bases stayed unmatched. The CDR3 DNA is TGTGCCAGTAGTATTGGGACAGGGGATATGAACACTGAAGCTTTCTTT. Translation gives CASSIGTGDMNTEAFF.

This clone was detected once. This chain uses TRBV5-1 with TRBJ1-1, with TRBD1 matching over 8 bases. The CDR3 extends over 13 amino acids. The germline CDR1 and CDR2 sequences are SGHRS and YFSETQ. V was pared by 4 bases and J by 11 bases, with 10 bases of the junction left unmatched. Written as DNA, the CDR3 is TGCGCCAGCAGCCCCCGACAGGGGTTGACTGCTTTCTTT. Translation gives CASSPRQGLTAFF.

V usage is TRBV5-8 and J usage is TRBJ1-1, with D possibly TRBD1 on 6 matching bases. With 8 bases removed from V and 0 bases from J, the gap between germline ends came to 17 bases. The germline V gene encodes CDR1 SGHTS and CDR2 YDEGEE. The CDR3 has 15 amino acids. CDR3: CASKRRGAMNTEAFF. For the CDR3, the DNA is TGTGCCAGTAAACGGCGGGGGGCTATGAACACTGAAGCTTTCTTT.

The gene calls are TRBV7-2 and TRBJ1-2; D not resolved. Germline assignment: CDR1 SGHTA and CDR2 FQGNSA. This CDR3 region has 15 residues. V was trimmed by 3 bases and J by 4 bases, leaving 15 bases between them. This CDR3 reads CASSFSPGKGYGYTF. CDR3 in DNA: TGTGCCAGCAGCTTTTCGCCCGGGAAGGGCTATGGCTACACCTTC. Filled out from reference TRBV7-2 and TRBJ1-2, the complete variable domain reads GAGVSQSPSNKVTEKGKDVELRCDPISGHTALYWYRQSLGQGLEFLIYFQGNSAPDKSGLPSDRFSAERTGGSVSTLTIQRTQQEDSAVYLCASSFSPGKGYGYTFGSGTRLTVV.

This rearrangement joins TRBV7-6 to TRBJ2-5; no reliable D call. This CDR3 is built from 14 residues. Germline-derived CDR1 and CDR2 are SGHVS and FNYEAQ. Trimming took 3 bases from V and 2 from J, leaving 10 bases between them. In DNA form, the CDR3 reads TGTGCCAGCAGCTTCCGAGACTCTCAAGAGACCCAGTACTTC. Protein product: CASSFRDSQETQYF.